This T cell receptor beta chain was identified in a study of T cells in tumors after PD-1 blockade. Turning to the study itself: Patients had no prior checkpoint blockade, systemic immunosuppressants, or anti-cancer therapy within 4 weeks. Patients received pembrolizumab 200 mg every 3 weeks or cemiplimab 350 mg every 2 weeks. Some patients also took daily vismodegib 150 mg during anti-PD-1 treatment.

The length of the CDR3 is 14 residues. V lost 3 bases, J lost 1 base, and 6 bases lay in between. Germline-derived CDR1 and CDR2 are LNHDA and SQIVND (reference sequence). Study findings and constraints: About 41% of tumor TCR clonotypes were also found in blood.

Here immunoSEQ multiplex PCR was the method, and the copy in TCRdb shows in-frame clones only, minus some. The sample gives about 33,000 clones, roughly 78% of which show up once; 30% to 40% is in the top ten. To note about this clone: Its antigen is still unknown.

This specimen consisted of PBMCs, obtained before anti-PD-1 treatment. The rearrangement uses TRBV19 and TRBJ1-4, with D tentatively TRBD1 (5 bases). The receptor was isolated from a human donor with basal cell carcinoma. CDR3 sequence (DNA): TGTGCCAGTAGTATTGGGGGAACTAATGAAAAACTGTTTTTT. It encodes CASSIGGTNEKLFF.